This T cell receptor beta chain is from a study of T-cell memory formation after mild COVID-19. Looking at the study overall: TCR clusters were mostly donor specific. Study results and limitations: Memory sampled before infection contained some responding clones, suggesting cross-reactive memory joined. From day 15 to 85, contracting clones were balanced between CD4 and CD8, whereas later expanders leaned toward CD4+. Among CD4+ contracting clones, most were CM and EM, and CD8+ ones EMRA.

There are many counts of this clonotype. Its antigen remains unidentified. TCRdb reprocessed the 5' RACE reads via MiXCR and lists one record per CDR3 protein. The repertoire holds 250,000 or so distinct CDR3 sequences, over 15% seen once, with about 21% in the top ten. The V and J ends lost 3 bases and 6 bases respectively, with 8 bases between them. The CDR3 is made up of 13 amino acids. The rearrangement links TRBV12-3 or TRBV12-4 to TRBJ2-2, with D hard to call. Input material: PBMCs or a T cell subset sorted from them (not recorded which). This TCR came from a man younger than 35 who had mild COVID-19 (a few samples of this study predate the infection). Cell type and time point are not known. CDR3 bases: TGTGCCAGCAGTTTCACCATTTCCGGGGAGCTGTTTTTT. Encoded protein: CASSFTISGELFF.